This is a list of T cell receptor beta chains from one sample in a study of blood T cells in healthy people across ages. TCRdb re-called the 5' RACE reads through MiXCR, storing one row per CDR3 protein. The sample includes roughly 800,000 distinct CDR3 sequences, roughly 24% of them seen just once. The sample was also linked to a second study, of T cells of mothers and their children.

Sequencing was done on a sample of blood. These receptors came from a boy between 10 and 17 years old in good health. The CDR3 runs from the conserved cysteine through the conserved F or W. The D gene is left open where the match is weak. A clone size is listed for some rows: how often the clone was seen (once, few, many), or a class if it is expanded.

size,D,V,J,CDR3,DNA
.,TRBD1,TRBV27,TRBJ1-2,CASRPTGIRYGYTF,TGTGCCAGTCGACCGACAGGGATCCGCTATGGCTACACCTTC
.,TRBD2,TRBV5-1,TRBJ2-1,CASRSSGTFEQFF,TGCGCCAGCAGATCGAGCGGGACCTTTGAGCAGTTCTTC
many,.,TRBV29-1,TRBJ1-1,CSVVGTEAFF,TGCAGCGTTGTGGGGACTGAAGCTTTCTTT
.,TRBD2,TRBV7-2,TRBJ2-1,CASSGGTSGDAWDEQFF,TGTGCCAGCAGCGGGGGGACTAGCGGGGATGCCTGGGATGAGCAGTTCTTC
many,TRBD2,TRBV3-1,TRBJ2-5,CASSRTSGGFGETQYF,TGTGCCAGCAGTCGGACTAGCGGGGGGTTCGGGGAGACCCAGTACTTC
few,.,TRBV12-3/TRBV12-4,TRBJ2-7,CASRLGKYEQYF,TGTGCCAGCCGCTTGGGGAAGTACGAGCAGTACTTC
.,.,TRBV21-1,TRBJ2-7,CASSTGTGQRDEQYF,TGTGCCAGCAGCACCGGGACAGGGCAAAGGGACGAGCAGTACTTC
few,.,TRBV5-1,TRBJ2-1,CASSLRWGSLYNEQFF,TGCGCCAGCAGCTTGCGGTGGGGCAGTCTCTACAATGAGCAGTTCTTC
many,.,TRBV28,TRBJ2-5,CASSLSQVLQETQYF,TGTGCCAGCAGTTTATCCCAGGTTCTACAAGAGACCCAGTACTTC
.,.,TRBV2,TRBJ2-7,CASGRGRGKSLNEQYF,TGTGCCAGCGGCCGAGGGCGAGGGAAGAGTTTGAACGAGCAGTACTTC
many,.,TRBV7-2,TRBJ1-2,CASSLGQGGGYTF,TGTGCCAGCAGCTTAGGGCAGGGAGGCGGCTACACCTTC
few,.,TRBV28,TRBJ2-5,CASRATKETQYF,TGTGCCAGCAGGGCGACCAAAGAGACCCAGTACTTC
.,.,TRBV7-8,TRBJ1-1,CASIRPRVGGADTEAFF,TGTGCCAGCATCCGACCCAGGGTGGGAGGTGCGGACACTGAAGCTTTCTTT
few,.,TRBV28,TRBJ2-1,CASTSLGAFTDEQFF,TGTGCCAGCACTTCTCTGGGGGCATTTACCGATGAGCAGTTCTTC
.,.,TRBV5-1,TRBJ1-2,CASSWGAQPYDYTF,TGCGCCAGCAGCTGGGGGGCACAGCCCTATGACTACACCTTC
.,TRBD1,TRBV30,TRBJ1-4,CAWSARGGWDEKLFF,TGTGCCTGGAGTGCCCGAGGGGGCTGGGATGAAAAACTGTTTTTT
.,.,TRBV12-5,TRBJ2-7,CASGLEEYEQYF,TGTGCTAGTGGTTTGGAGGAGTACGAGCAGTACTTC
once,TRBD1,TRBV12-3/TRBV12-4,TRBJ1-2,CASSPTGELYGYTF,TGTGCCAGCAGCCCGACAGGGGAACTCTATGGCTACACCTTC
.,.,TRBV4-1,TRBJ2-1,CASSHHDQVPEQFF,TGCGCCAGCAGCCACCATGACCAGGTACCGGAGCAGTTCTTC
.,.,TRBV24-1,TRBJ2-1,CATSDQTRVFSNEQFF,TGTGCCACCAGTGACCAAACTAGAGTATTTAGCAATGAGCAGTTCTTC
.,.,TRBV10-3,TRBJ2-1,CAISEWESSYNEQFF,TGTGCCATCAGTGAGTGGGAGAGCTCCTACAATGAGCAGTTCTTC
.,.,TRBV6-1,TRBJ2-2,CASSAGTYGELFF,TGTGCCAGCAGTGCAGGGACGTACGGGGAGCTGTTTTTT
.,.,TRBV12-5,TRBJ1-1,CASGSHRDGRGLRSPHTEAFF,TGTGCTAGTGGCTCCCACCGGGACGGCCGCGGGCTTCGATCCCCTCACACTGAAGCTTTCTTT
few,.,TRBV18,TRBJ1-3,CASSQEYQGGSSGNTIYF,TGTGCCAGCTCGCAGGAGTATCAGGGCGGGAGCTCTGGAAACACCATATATTTT
.,.,TRBV3-1,TRBJ2-7,CASSRWIGTYEQYF,TGTGCCAGCAGCCGATGGATTGGAACCTACGAGCAGTACTTC
.,.,TRBV6-1,TRBJ2-6,CASSIISDPGANVLTF,TGTGCCAGCAGTATCATCTCGGACCCTGGGGCCAACGTCCTGACTTTC
.,TRBD1,TRBV18,TRBJ2-3,CASSPQGLTQYF,TGTGCCAGCTCGCCACAGGGGCTTACGCAGTATTTT
.,.,TRBV1,TRBJ1-5,CTSSQDLGQGPGQPQHF,TGCACCAGCAGCCAAGATCTGGGGCAGGGGCCCGGTCAGCCCCAGCATTTT
many,.,TRBV5-1,TRBJ1-2,CASSFGGADYGYTF,TGCGCCAGCAGCTTCGGGGGCGCGGACTATGGCTACACCTTC
.,.,TRBV12-3/TRBV12-4,TRBJ2-2,CASSSRLHRSATGELFF,TGTGCCAGCAGTTCCCGACTCCACAGGTCCGCCACCGGGGAGCTGTTTTTT
.,.,TRBV6-5,TRBJ2-5,CASSYTSQEWETQYF,TGTGCCAGCAGTTACACGTCTCAGGAATGGGAGACCCAGTACTTC
few,.,TRBV3-1,TRBJ2-7,CASSQGASGYEQYF,TGTGCCAGCAGCCAAGGAGCCAGCGGGTACGAGCAGTACTTC
few,.,TRBV10-3,TRBJ2-7,CATQALDEQYF,TGTGCCACCCAGGCCTTGGACGAGCAGTACTTC
few,.,TRBV20-1,TRBJ2-7,CSARDAGAVQYF,TGCAGTGCTAGAGATGCGGGGGCTGTGCAGTACTTC
.,.,TRBV5-1,TRBJ2-2,CASSFAEGTGELFF,TGCGCCAGCAGCTTCGCAGAGGGCACCGGGGAGCTGTTTTTT
.,.,TRBV15,TRBJ1-1,CATSSPTVMNTEAFF,TGTGCCACCAGCAGTCCGACTGTTATGAACACTGAAGCTTTCTTT
.,.,TRBV20-1,TRBJ1-6,CSARDRGYRDNSPLHF,TGCAGTGCTAGAGATCGAGGGTATCGAGATAATTCACCCCTCCACTTT
many,.,TRBV7-2,TRBJ2-5,CASSLGLGKTQYF,TGTGCCAGCAGCTTAGGACTGGGGAAGACCCAGTACTTC
.,.,TRBV6-6,TRBJ2-4,CASSYSGADGNIQYF,TGTGCCAGCAGTTACTCTGGGGCTGACGGAAACATTCAGTACTTC
few,TRBD2,TRBV7-8,TRBJ2-1,CASSLGTSGGPYPEFF,TGTGCCAGCAGCTTAGGGACTAGCGGGGGCCCGTACCCCGAGTTCTTC
.,.,TRBV5-1,TRBJ1-1,CASSRGSITEAFF,TGCGCCAGCAGCCGGGGTAGTATCACTGAAGCTTTCTTT
.,.,TRBV11-1,TRBJ1-4,CASSLKYGLINEKLFF,TGTGCCAGCAGCCTGAAGTACGGACTGATTAATGAAAAACTGTTTTTT
.,.,TRBV20-1,TRBJ2-5,CSARTAGAQSGTQYF,TGCAGTGCTAGAACGGCAGGGGCTCAATCAGGGACCCAGTACTTC
few,.,TRBV5-1,TRBJ2-3,CASSLGDSDTQYF,TGCGCCAGCAGCTTAGGGGACTCAGATACGCAGTATTTT
.,.,TRBV20-1,TRBJ2-2,CSARDFARKGTGELFF,TGCAGTGCTAGAGATTTCGCCAGAAAGGGGACCGGGGAGCTGTTTTTT
.,.,TRBV12-3/TRBV12-4,TRBJ2-5,CASNKLEGETQYF,TGTGCCAGCAACAAACTAGAAGGGGAGACCCAGTACTTC
few,.,TRBV15,TRBJ1-5,CATSRAENQPQHF,TGTGCCACCAGCAGAGCGGAGAATCAGCCCCAGCATTTT
.,.,TRBV6-5,TRBJ1-2,CASSPARQRGYTF,TGTGCCAGCAGTCCCGCCCGACAGAGGGGCTACACCTTC
many,TRBD2,TRBV6-2/TRBV6-3,TRBJ2-4,CASSLGRGAKNIQYF,TGTGCCAGCAGTTTGGGGAGGGGAGCCAAAAACATTCAGTACTTC
.,.,TRBV6-1,TRBJ2-5,CASTPFKGGETQYF,TGTGCCAGCACCCCCTTTAAGGGCGGGGAGACCCAGTACTTC
.,.,TRBV5-1,TRBJ1-2,CASSLTQVEVGYTF,TGCGCCAGCAGCCTGACTCAGGTAGAGGTCGGCTACACCTTC
.,.,TRBV6-5,TRBJ2-2,CASSYRDGTGELFF,TGTGCCAGCAGTTACAGGGACGGCACCGGGGAGCTGTTTTTT